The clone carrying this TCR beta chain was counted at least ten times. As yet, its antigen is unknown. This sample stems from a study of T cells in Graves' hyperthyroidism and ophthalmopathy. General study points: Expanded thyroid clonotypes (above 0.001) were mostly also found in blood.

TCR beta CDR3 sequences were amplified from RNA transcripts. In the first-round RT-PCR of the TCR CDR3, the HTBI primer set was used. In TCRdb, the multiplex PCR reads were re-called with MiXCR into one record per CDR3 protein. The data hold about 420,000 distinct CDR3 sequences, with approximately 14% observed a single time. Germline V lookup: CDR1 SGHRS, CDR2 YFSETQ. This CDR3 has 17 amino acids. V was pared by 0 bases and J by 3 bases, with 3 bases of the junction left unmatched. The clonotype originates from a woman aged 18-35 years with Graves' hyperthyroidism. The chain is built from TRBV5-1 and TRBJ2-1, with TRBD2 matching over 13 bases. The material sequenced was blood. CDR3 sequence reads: CASSLGLAGGNYNEQFF. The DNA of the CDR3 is TGCGCCAGCAGCTTGGGACTAGCGGGAGGCAACTACAATGAGCAGTTCTTC. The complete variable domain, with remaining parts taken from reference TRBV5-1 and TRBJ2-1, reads KAGVTQTPRYLIKTRGQQVTLSCSPISGHRSVSWYQQTPGQGLQFLFEYFSETQRNKGNFPGRFSGRQFSNSRSEMNVSTLELGDSALYLCASSLGLAGGNYNEQFFGPGTRLTVL.